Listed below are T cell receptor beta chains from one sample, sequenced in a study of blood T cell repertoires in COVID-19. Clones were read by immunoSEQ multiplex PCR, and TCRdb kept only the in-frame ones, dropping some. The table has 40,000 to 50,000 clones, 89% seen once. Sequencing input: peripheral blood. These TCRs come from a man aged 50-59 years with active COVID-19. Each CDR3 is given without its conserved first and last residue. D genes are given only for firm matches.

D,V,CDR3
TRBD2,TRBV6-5,ASSPGLELISQY
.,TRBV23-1,ASSQSGGENTGELF
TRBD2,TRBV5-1,ASSSGTSSETQY
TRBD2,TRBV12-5,ASGLGSGRVNEQF
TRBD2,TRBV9,ASSASGTSATDTQY
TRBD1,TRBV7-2,ASSWDSYTGELF
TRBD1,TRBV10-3,AIRGQPAYNEQF
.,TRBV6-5,ASLEGGFGNTIY
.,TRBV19,ASASSWGTRETQY
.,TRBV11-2,ASSFGIANTEAF
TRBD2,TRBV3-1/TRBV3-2,ASSQHPSLAGPTGELF
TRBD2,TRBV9,ASSVGAGGPDEQY
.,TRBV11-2,ASSLQQGYTGELF
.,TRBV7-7,ASSLEWPGTQY
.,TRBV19,ASSAGTIYEQY
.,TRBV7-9,ASSLPGGEGTDTQY
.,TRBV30,AWDPGGSGTGELF
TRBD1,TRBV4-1,ASSPRDSGYEQY
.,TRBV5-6,ASSLSGLTGREQF
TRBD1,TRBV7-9,ASSISRDSSYEQY
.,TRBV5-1,ASSLVGGEKLF
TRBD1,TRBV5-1,ASSWTGGVTGELF
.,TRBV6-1,ASSEDPGTQY
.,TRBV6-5,ASSRWGLANYGYT
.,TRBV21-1,ASSKGLGTGAYEQY
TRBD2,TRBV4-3,ASQPQRGGSEETQY
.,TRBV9,ASSVEAVSYNEQF
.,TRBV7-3,ASSSGWRDSGEQY
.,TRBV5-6,ASSLGGVYLNHLGGQY
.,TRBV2,ASSENRGAGNDGYT
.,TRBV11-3,ASSPAEAPRYGYT
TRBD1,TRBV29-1,SADTGVNEQY
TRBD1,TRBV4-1,ASSDRQGGNTEAF
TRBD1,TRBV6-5,ASTPGQTVTGELF
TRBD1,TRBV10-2,ASSDPGTGRDEQF
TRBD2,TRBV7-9,ASSPGPSGGSYEQY
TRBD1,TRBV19,ASSWGQGADTEAF
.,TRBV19,ASSIGTGIFYEQY
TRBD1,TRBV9,ASSVGGTGAPGYGYT
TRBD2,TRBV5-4,ASRLAGGRTGELF
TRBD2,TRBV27,ASSLSGRTWETQY
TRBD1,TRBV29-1,SGQGESNEQY
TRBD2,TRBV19,ASSLAGADEQF
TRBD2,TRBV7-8,ASSSYRLAGGSYNEQF
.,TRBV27,ASSLGSSSIQY
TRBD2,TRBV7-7,ASSLSSGKRDTQY
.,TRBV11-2,ASSILSGYTDTQY
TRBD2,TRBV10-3,ATGSREGNTGELF
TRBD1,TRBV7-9,ASSLAGQGVIQY
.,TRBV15,ATSRDLRADTQY
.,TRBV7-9,ASTVERLETQY
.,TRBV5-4,ASSPGSGYEQY
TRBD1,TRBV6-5,ASKGTEGGSPLH
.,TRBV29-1,SVETGPYGYT
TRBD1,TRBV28,ASSFRRQMDRSRDYT
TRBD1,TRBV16,ASSLDRALEQY
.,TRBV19,ASSRDRNEQY